Below, 8 T cell receptor beta chains from the same sample are listed, as sequenced in a study of T-cell memory formation after mild COVID-19. TCRdb used MiXCR to reprocess the 5' RACE reads, holding one entry per CDR3 protein. The table lists 300,000 to 400,000 distinct CDR3 sequences, roughly an eighth of them singletons. The material sequenced was PBMCs or a T cell subset sorted from them (not recorded which). The source of these receptors is a man in his late teens or twenties who had mild COVID-19 (a few samples of this study predate the infection). Cell type and time point are not known.

This clonotype was seen many times. The rearrangement links TRBV29-1 to TRBJ2-1; 8 nucleotides line up with TRBD2. This CDR3 has 14 amino acids. Germline V gene sequence: CDR1 SQVTM, CDR2 ANQGSEA. Trimming removed 2 bases from V and 2 bases from J; junction bases left unmatched: 2. As DNA, the CDR3 is TGCAGCGTTGAATTAGCGGGACCCTACAATGAGCAGTTCTTC. The encoded protein is CSVELAGPYNEQFF.

The chain carries TRBV6-1 and TRBJ2-7, with D maybe TRBD1 (5 bases). This CDR3 has 13 residues. Germline V lookup: CDR1 MNHNS, CDR2 SASEGT. V lost 5 bases and J lost 6, with 14 bases in between. As DNA, the CDR3 is TGTGCCAGCAGTCCGCCAGGGCCCTTCGAGCAGTACTTC. It yields the protein CASSPPGPFEQYF.

This clonotype was observed a handful of times. This sequence joins TRBV4-1 and TRBJ1-2, with D unresolved. Looked up from germline, CDR1 is MGHRA and CDR2 is YSYEKL. The V end lost 0 bases, the J end lost 7 bases, and 21 bases lay between the germline ends. This CDR3 spans 17 amino acids. CDR3 nucleotide sequence: TGCGCCAGCAGCCAAGACCTTTCGCCTGCCAGTTGGGGTGGCTACACCTTC. This encodes CASSQDLSPASWGGYTF.

This clonotype was seen a few times. This sequence joins TRBV6-1 and TRBJ2-1, with 8 nucleotides matching TRBD1. V was clipped by 7 bases and J by 9 bases; unmatched bases: 8. This CDR3 has 13 residues. CDR1 MNHNS and CDR2 SASEGT come from the germline V gene. The CDR3 loop reads CASTKTGVAEQFF. The DNA for the CDR3 is TGTGCCAGCACCAAGACAGGGGTTGCTGAGCAGTTCTTC.

The V call is TRBV18, the J call TRBJ2-5; no firm D call. Germline CDR1 is KGHSH and CDR2 is LQKENI. V lost 1 base and J lost 0, with 9 bases in between. This CDR3 spans 15 amino acids. CDR3 sequence: CASSPQNHYQETQYF. The DNA for the CDR3 is TGTGCCAGCTCACCACAGAACCATTACCAAGAGACCCAGTACTTC.

This clonotype was seen a few times. This chain's CDR3 is CASSYQDRGYEKLFF. CDR3 nucleotides: TGTGCCAGCAGTTACCAAGACAGGGGTTATGAAAAACTGTTTTTT. The chain employs TRBV6-5 and TRBJ1-4; 8 bases align to TRBD1. The CDR3 is 15 amino acids. CDR1 and CDR2 from the germline V gene are MNHEY and SVGAGI. V shed 2 bases, J shed 6 bases, and the junction held 5 bases outside the gene matches.

This clonotype was detected a few times. This sequence joins TRBV20-1 and TRBJ1-6; TRBD1 aligns across 9 bases. The germline gives CDR1 DFQATT, CDR2 SNEGSKA (reference sequence). Germline trimming cut 6 bases from V and 6 bases from J; bases unmatched to any gene: 3. The CDR3 totals 13 residues. The CDR3: CSAPDRGNSPLHF. CDR3 bases: TGCAGTGCCCCGGACAGGGGTAATTCACCCCTCCACTTT.

This chain links TRBV6-5 with TRBJ1-3; 9 bases align to TRBD1. Germline V lookup: CDR1 MNHEY, CDR2 SVGAGI. Trimming at V came to 6 bases and at J to 3 bases, leaving 9 bases not matched to a gene. The CDR3 totals 16 residues. CDR3 bases: TGTGCCAGCAGAGTCCCGGGACAGGGCGGTGGAAACACCATATATTTT. As protein: CASRVPGQGGGNTIYF.